Sequencing of this TCR beta chain was carried out in a study of blood T cells in healthy people across ages (dated by TCRdb to about 2015). Describing the broader study: In model experiments, roughly one uniquely barcoded TCR beta cDNA molecule per two T cells was captured by template switching. The study measured age-related changes in TCR beta repertoire diversity using deep sequencing normalized with unique cDNA molecular identifiers. Donors were grouped into four age groups: young (average roughly 17 years), middle-aged (39), aged (roughly 62) and long-lived (just over 80). To avoid experimental bias, donors of different ages were spread randomly across the sequencing lanes. For two donors (one aged 18 to 30 and one aged 80 or older), the study analyzed two additional independent replicas of 1 million unique cDNA reads from the same blood draw. The study at large found these results: Donor CMV infection status was unknown, potentially confounding age-related changes in expanded clonotypes. A strong correlation was found between observed TCR beta diversity and the percentage of naive T cells measured by flow cytometry. Conclusive comparison of naive and antigen-experienced compartments was prevented by the profiling of bulk unsorted PBMCs. Compared with the aged group, the long-lived group had more naive CD4+ T cells, fewer expanded clones and increased TCR diversity, a pattern suggesting age selection. Estimates of total diversity based on one million sequenced T cells were considered lower bounds and underestimates. Observed TCR beta diversity per million T cells fell roughly linearly with age, and a significant reduction was already apparent by age about 38.

This clonotype was seen a handful of times. What antigen it recognizes has not been identified. No much larger clone is present one base from it, and per-base qualities are unavailable. Library creation used 5' RACE. Sequencing instrument: Illumina HiSeq 2500. The second PCR ran for roughly 7 to 12 cycles and used a J-beta primer mix along with a sample-barcoded 5' primer. Each TCR beta cDNA molecule received a unique molecular identifier from a template-switch 5' adaptor carrying 12 random nucleotides. Each sample yielded at least 3 million CDR3-containing paired-end reads. The Mint cDNA synthesis kit, primed by a TRBC-specific oligonucleotide, was used to synthesize first-strand cDNA from all RNA. Following uracil-DNA glycosylase treatment, all cDNA underwent a first 18-cycle PCR with the universal primers M1SS and BC2_uni_R. On the authors' methods: Normalization of each sample was performed by random selection of 1 million high-quality reads, each carrying a distinct molecular identifier. Instead of being binned into consensus sequences, reads with shared molecular identifiers were discarded. CDR3 identification, clonotype clustering and error correction used MiTCR with a Q25 quality threshold and the strictest error-elimination algorithm. A nonparametric unseen species model with Euler transformation was used to estimate lower-bound total TCR beta diversity. TCRdb redid the processing of the public reads, applying fastp at Q25 and MiXCR, and retained in-frame beta chains. Records with the same CDR3 protein are collapsed into one entry carrying the most frequent genes and DNA. The V and J calls reflect TCRdb's pipeline rather than the authors' work. The sample contains over a million distinct CDR3 sequences, about 40% of them found a single time. The top ten clonotypes cover approximately 7.9% of the sample.

Donors were a few dozen systemically healthy Caucasian individuals from Russia aged 6 to 90 years. About 10 milliliters of peripheral blood were drawn from each donor into EDTA-treated Vacutainer tubes. Ficoll-Paque density-gradient centrifugation was used to isolate PBMCs, with at least 6 million per sample. Trizol reagent was used to extract total RNA from the PBMCs, yielding at least 5.5 micrograms per sample. Naive CD45RAhigh/CD27high T cell percentages were measured by flow cytometry on a PBMC aliquot from every donor. As encoded in the germline V gene, CDR1 is SGHRS while CDR2 is YFSETQ. A distance of 16 bases separates the germline ends of V and J, which lose 0 bases and 4 bases respectively. The CDR3 spans 16 residues, from the cysteine through the phenylalanine. The sequence is cut down to CDR3 DNA, 48 bases in frame from base 1.

The sequence was collected from a woman aged 18-29 years in good health. Sequencing was performed on blood. The V and J genes are TRBV5-1 and TRBJ2-5; no confident D gene assignment can be made. The CDR3 reads CASSLDPRSGPETQYF. The nucleotides read TGCGCCAGCAGCTTGGACCCCCGTAGTGGTCCAGAGACCCAGTACTTC.